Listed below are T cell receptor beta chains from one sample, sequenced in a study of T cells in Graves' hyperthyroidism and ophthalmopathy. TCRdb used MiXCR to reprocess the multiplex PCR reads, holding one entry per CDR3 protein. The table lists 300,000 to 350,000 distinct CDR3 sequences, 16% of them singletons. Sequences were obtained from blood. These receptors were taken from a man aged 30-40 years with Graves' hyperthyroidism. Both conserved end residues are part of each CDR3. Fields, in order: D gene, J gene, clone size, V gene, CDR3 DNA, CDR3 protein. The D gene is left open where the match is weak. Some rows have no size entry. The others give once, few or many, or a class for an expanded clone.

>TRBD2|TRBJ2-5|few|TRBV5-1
TGCGCCAGCAGCGGGGCGGGAGTAGGGACCCAGTACTTC
CASSGAGVGTQYF
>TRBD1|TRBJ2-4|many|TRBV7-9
TGTGCCAGCAGCTTCGGACAGGGGGCTAGCGGGGACATTCAGTACTTC
CASSFGQGASGDIQYF
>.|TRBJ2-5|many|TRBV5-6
TGTGCCAGCAGCTTGAGAGGGCGGGACAGCTACCAAGAGACCCAGTACTTC
CASSLRGRDSYQETQYF
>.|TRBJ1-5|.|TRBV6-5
TGTGCCAGCAGTTCCCTTGAAAGGGGTAAGAATCAGCCCCAGCATTTT
CASSSLERGKNQPQHF
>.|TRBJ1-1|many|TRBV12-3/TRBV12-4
TGTGCCAGCAGTGTGAGGATGGCGGGGGAAGCTTTCTTT
CASSVRMAGEAFF
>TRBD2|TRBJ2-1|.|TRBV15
TGTGCCACCAGCAGGACTAGCGGGTTCTTCTCCTACAATGAGCAGTTCTTC
CATSRTSGFFSYNEQFF
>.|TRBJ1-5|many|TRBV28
TGTGCCAGCAGTTACCGATTGGGGCCCCAGCATTTT
CASSYRLGPQHF
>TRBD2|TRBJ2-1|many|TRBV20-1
TGCAGTGCTAGAGATCACCGGACTAGCGGGGGGGGGAATGAGCAGTTCTTC
CSARDHRTSGGGNEQFF
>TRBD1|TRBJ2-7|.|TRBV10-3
TGTGCCACAACGGAGGGGGACAGGACCTACGAGCAGTACTTC
CATTEGDRTYEQYF
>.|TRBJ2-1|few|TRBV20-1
TGCAGTGCTTCGAGCTGGGGGTCCTACAATGAGCAGTTCTTC
CSASSWGSYNEQFF
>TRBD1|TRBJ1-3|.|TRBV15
TGTGCCACCAGCATAGACAGGGTCTCTGGAAACACCATATATTTT
CATSIDRVSGNTIYF
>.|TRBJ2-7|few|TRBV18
TGTGCCACCTCACCAGGACAGCCCTACGAGCAGTACTTC
CATSPGQPYEQYF
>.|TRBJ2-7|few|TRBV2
TGTGCCAGCAGCCCTAGATCTTGGGCCACTTTAAACTACGAGCAGTACTTC
CASSPRSWATLNYEQYF
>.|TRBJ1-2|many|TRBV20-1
TGCAGTGCTAGATACGGGGGAGGCTACACCTTC
CSARYGGGYTF
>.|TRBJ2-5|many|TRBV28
TGTGCCAGCCGTCCCGGGGGCCAAGAGACCCAGTACTTC
CASRPGGQETQYF
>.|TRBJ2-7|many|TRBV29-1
TGCAGCGCGGGGGAATCCTACGAGCAGTACTTC
CSAGESYEQYF
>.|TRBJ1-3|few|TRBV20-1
TGCAGTGCTAGAGAGGGTTCAGCGAACACCATATATTTT
CSAREGSANTIYF
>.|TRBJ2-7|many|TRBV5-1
TGCGCCAGCAGCCGCCGGGACGTCGGGGGCGAGCAGTACTTC
CASSRRDVGGEQYF
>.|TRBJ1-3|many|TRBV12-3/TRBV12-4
TGTGCCAGCAGTACAGGGTCAGGAAACACCATATATTTT
CASSTGSGNTIYF
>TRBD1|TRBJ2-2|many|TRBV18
TGTGCCAGCTCATCGGGGACAGTCAACACCGGGGAGCTGTTTTTT
CASSSGTVNTGELFF